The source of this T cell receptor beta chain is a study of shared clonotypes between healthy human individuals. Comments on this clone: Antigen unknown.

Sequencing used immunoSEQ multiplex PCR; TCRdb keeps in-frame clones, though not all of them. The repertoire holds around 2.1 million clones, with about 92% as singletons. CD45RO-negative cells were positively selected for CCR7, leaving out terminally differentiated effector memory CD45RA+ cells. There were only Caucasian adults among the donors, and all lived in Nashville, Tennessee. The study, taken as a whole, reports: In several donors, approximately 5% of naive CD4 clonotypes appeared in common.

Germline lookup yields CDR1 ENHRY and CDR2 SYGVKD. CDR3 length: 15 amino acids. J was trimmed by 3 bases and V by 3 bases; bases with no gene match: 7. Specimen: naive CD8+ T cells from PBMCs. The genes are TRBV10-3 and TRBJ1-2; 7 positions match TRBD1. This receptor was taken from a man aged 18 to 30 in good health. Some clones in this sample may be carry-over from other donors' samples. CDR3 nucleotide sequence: TGTGCCATCAGTGAAACCCGACAGGGAGACTATGGCTACACCTTC. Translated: CAISETRQGDYGYTF.